The 10 T cell receptor beta chains below were found in one sample sequenced in a study of blood T cell repertoires in COVID-19 (TCRdb year 2020). Receptor amplification or capture employed the immunoSEQ multiplex PCR assay. TCRdb holds this immuneACCESS table with in-frame rearrangements only. Some clones are missing; in checked studies, unresolved V genes explain under half, and the rest has no known cause. Here the sample has over 45,000 clones; about 82% occur a single time. The top ten clonotypes cover over 9.5% of the sample. Sequencing input: peripheral blood. The receptors were sampled from a human donor in a cohort sampled during active COVID-19.

The sample holds one count of this clone. The chain is built from TRBV7-9 and TRBJ1-2; D remains unclear. The CDR3 length is 15 residues. V was pared by 1 base and J by 7 bases, with 16 bases between. Germline CDR1 reads SEHNR; CDR2 reads FQNEAQ (reference sequence). The CDR3 nucleotides read TGTGCCAGCAGCTTAGATCAGGTAGTCCAGTCTGGCTACACCTTC. Translation gives CASSLDQVVQSGYTF.

The genes are TRBV6-5 and TRBJ1-4, with 12 bases fitting TRBD1. V lost 6 bases to trimming and J lost 7 bases; unmatched junction nucleotides: 3. The CDR3 sequence is 14 residues long. Germline CDR1 reads MNHEY; CDR2 reads SVGAGI. CDR3 sequence (DNA): TGTGCCAGCAGCAGGGACAGGGGGCCTGAAAAACTGTTTTTT. Translation gives CASSRDRGPEKLFF.

The sample holds one count of this clone. V gene TRBV11-2 combines with J gene TRBJ2-7; perhaps TRBD2 as D (6 bases). Trimming cost V 5 bases and J 2 bases, with 13 bases left between them. CDR1 SGHAT and CDR2 FQNNGV come from the germline V gene. This CDR3 region has 14 residues. The CDR3 nucleotides are TGTGCCAGCAGCCCGAGCGGGCTTACCTACGAGCAGTACTTC. It is translated as CASSPSGLTYEQYF.

This clone was seen more than once but under ten times. The chain couples TRBV12-3 or TRBV12-4 to TRBJ1-5; D is undetermined. The length of the CDR3 is 12 residues. Between the trimmed V and J ends, which lost 7 bases and 6 bases, there was a span of 10 bases. The DNA for the CDR3 is TGTGCCAGCAAATCGGGTAGTCAGCCCCAGCATTTT. This sequence encodes CASKSGSQPQHF.

This chain links TRBV9 with TRBJ1-5; 9 positions match TRBD1. This CDR3 has 14 amino acids. Germline V lookup: CDR1 SGDLS, CDR2 YYNGEE. J lost 7 bases, V lost 4 bases, and 6 bases had no gene match. CDR3 nucleotides: TGTGCCAGCAGCACTACAGGGGGCGGGCAGCCCCAGCATTTT. Translation gives CASSTTGGGQPQHF.

This clone was picked up one time. This chain's CDR3 is CASSQDRATNEKLFF. The CDR3 DNA follows: TGCGCCAGCAGCCAAGATCGGGCAACTAATGAAAAACTGTTTTTT. The chain uses TRBV4-3 and TRBJ1-4; D unclear. From germline, CDR1 is LGHNA and CDR2 YSLEER. V shed 0 bases and J shed 0 bases, with 5 bases lying between them. CDR3 size: 15 residues.

V and J are TRBV10-1 and TRBJ2-7; no definite D call. The CDR3 length is 13 residues. Looked up from germline, CDR1 is WNHNN and CDR2 is SYGVQD (reference sequence). Trimming left V 2 bases short and J 4 bases short, with 9 bases between. The DNA for the CDR3 is TGCGCCAGCAGTGAGGGGTTGAGGTACGAGCAGTACTTC. Its protein is CASSEGLRYEQYF.

DNA of the CDR3: TGTGCCAGTAGGGTCTGGGACTCCTTGAATGAAAAACTGTTTTTT. The encoded protein is CASRVWDSLNEKLFF. V usage is TRBV19 and J usage is TRBJ1-4, with D possibly matching TRBD1 (5 bases). This CDR3 is built from 15 residues. V lost 6 bases, J lost 5 bases, and 16 bases lay in between. Germline V gives CDR1 LNHDA, CDR2 SQIVND (reference sequence).

The CDR3 DNA is TGTGCCAGCAGCCTACCACAGGGGGGAACAGATACGCAGTATTTT. Translation: CASSLPQGGTDTQYF. The rearrangement links TRBV13 to TRBJ2-3, with 8 bases fitting TRBD1. The germline V gene encodes CDR1 PRHDT and CDR2 FYEKMQ (reference sequence). The V segment lost 5 bases and the J segment 3 bases; nucleotides outside the gene matches: 7. This CDR3 comprises 15 residues.

This clone was recorded many times. The J gene is TRBJ1-1, the V gene TRBV27, with D unresolved. The CDR3 is 19 residues long. Trimming shortened V by 1 base and J by 5 bases, and 26 bases separated the two germline ends. CDR1 is MNHEY, CDR2 SMNVEV, per germline (reference sequence). The DNA for the CDR3 is TGTGCCAGCAGTTTATACCGCGGCGGCAGATTCCCCTCAAGAACTGAAGCTTTCTTT. Encoded protein: CASSLYRGGRFPSRTEAFF.